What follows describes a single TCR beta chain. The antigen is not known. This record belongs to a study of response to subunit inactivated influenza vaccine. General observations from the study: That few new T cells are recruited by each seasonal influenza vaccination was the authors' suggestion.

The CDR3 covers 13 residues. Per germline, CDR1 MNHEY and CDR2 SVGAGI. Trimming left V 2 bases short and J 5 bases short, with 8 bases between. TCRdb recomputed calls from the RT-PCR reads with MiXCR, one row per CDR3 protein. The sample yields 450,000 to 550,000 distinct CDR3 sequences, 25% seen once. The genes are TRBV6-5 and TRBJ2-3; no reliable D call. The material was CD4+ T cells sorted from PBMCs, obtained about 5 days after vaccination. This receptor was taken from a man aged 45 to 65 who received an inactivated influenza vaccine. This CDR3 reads CASSYRGVDTQYF. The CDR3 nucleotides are TGTGCCAGCAGTTACCGTGGGGTAGATACGCAGTATTTT.